This T cell receptor beta chain was observed in a study of T-cell reconstitution after alpha-beta-depleted transplantation in children. The germline gives CDR1 DFQATT, CDR2 SNEGSKA (reference sequence). The CDR3 has 12 residues. Note on this clonotype: This may be a read error: a much more frequent sequence differs by one nucleotide.

Unique molecular identifiers were incorporated when the TCRbeta library was constructed. In TCRdb, the PCR reads were re-called with MiXCR into one record per CDR3 protein. The sample carries hundreds of thousands of distinct CDR3 sequences, approximately 16% recorded once. The sequenced sample was PBMCs from the stem cell graft donor, obtained from the stem cell graft. This receptor was identified in a human donor who donated a stem cell graft to a child with acute myeloid leukemia. The rearrangement links TRBV20-1 to TRBJ1-1; D is uncertain. The DNA for the CDR3 is TGCAGTGCCAATACCCGGAACACTGACGCTTTCTTT. It encodes CSANTRNTDAFF.